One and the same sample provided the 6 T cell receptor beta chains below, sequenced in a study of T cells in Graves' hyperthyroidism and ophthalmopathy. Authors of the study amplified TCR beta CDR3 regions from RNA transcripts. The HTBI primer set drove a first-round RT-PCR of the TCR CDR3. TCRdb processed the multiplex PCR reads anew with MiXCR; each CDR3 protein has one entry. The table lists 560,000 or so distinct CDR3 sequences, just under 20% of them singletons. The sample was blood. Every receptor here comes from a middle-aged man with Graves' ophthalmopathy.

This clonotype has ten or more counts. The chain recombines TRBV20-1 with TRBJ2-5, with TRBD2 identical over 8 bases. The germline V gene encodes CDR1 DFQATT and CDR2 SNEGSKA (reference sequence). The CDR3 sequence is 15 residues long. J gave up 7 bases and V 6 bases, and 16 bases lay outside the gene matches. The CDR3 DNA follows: TGCAGTGCCCGACCGGGACTAGTTAGTACCCGGACCCAGTACTTC. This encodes CSARPGLVSTRTQYF.

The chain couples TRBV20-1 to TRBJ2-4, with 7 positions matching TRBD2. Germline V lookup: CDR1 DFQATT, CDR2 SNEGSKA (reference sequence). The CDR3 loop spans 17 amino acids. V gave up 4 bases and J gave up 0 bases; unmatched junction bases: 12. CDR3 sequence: CSAIPLSGGLAKNIQYF. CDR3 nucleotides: TGCAGTGCTATTCCCCTTTCGGGAGGACTAGCCAAAAACATTCAGTACTTC.

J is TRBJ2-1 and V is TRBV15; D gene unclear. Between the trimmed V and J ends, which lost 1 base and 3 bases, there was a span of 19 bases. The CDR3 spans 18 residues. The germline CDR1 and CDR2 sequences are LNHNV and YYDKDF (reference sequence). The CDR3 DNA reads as TGTGCCACCAGCAGAGGGGCTCCGGGTTGGAGCCTCTACAATGAGCAGTTCTTC. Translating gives CATSRGAPGWSLYNEQFF.

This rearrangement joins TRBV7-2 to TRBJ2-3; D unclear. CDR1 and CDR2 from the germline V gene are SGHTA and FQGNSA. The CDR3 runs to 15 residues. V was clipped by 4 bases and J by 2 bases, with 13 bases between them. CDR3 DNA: TGTGCCAGCAGCTCAGATACCAGACTCACAGATACGCAGTATTTT. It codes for CASSSDTRLTDTQYF. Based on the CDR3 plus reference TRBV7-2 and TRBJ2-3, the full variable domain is GAGVSQSPSNKVTEKGKDVELRCDPISGHTALYWYRQSLGQGLEFLIYFQGNSAPDKSGLPSDRFSAERTGGSVSTLTIQRTQQEDSAVYLCASSSDTRLTDTQYFGPGTRLTVL.

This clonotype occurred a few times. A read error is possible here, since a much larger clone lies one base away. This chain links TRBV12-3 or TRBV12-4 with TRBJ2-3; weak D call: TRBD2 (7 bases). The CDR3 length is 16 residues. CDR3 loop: CASSTWGGASTDAQYF. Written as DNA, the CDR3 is TGTGCCAGCAGTACTTGGGGGGGGGCGAGCACAGATGCGCAGTATTTT.

The CDR3 DNA reads TGTGCCAGTAGTCACCGGACTAGCGGGCTAGAGACCCAGTACTTC. Protein product: CASSHRTSGLETQYF. The chain has TRBV19 and TRBJ2-5; 11 bases map to TRBD2. V was pared by 5 bases and J by 4 bases, with 6 bases of the junction left unmatched. The germline gives CDR1 LNHDA, CDR2 SQIVND (reference sequence). There are 15 residues in the CDR3.